This is a list of T cell receptor beta chains from one sample in a study of blood T cell repertoires in COVID-19. Assay used: immunoSEQ multiplex PCR; TCRdb lists only in-frame clones, some missing. Of over 250,000 clones listed, under 95% are singletons. Sequenced input: PBMCs or T cells enriched from blood (not recorded which). These receptor sequences come from a man aged 60 to 69 who had recovered from COVID-19. Both conserved end residues are part of each CDR3. The D gene is left open where the match is weak.

j_gene	d_gene	v_gene	CDR3aa	CDR3nt
TRBJ2-1	NA	TRBV9	CASSARGADEQFF	TGTGCCAGCAGCGCTCGTGGGGCCGATGAGCAGTTCTTC
TRBJ1-1	NA	TRBV4-3	CASSQDSGANTEAFF	TGCGCCAGCAGCCAAGATTCAGGGGCGAACACTGAAGCTTTCTTT
TRBJ1-5	NA	TRBV6-5	CASSRGLANQPQHF	TGTGCCAGCAGTAGGGGCCTGGCTAATCAGCCCCAGCATTTT
TRBJ2-1	NA	TRBV5-6	CASSFGAQFTYNEQFF	TGTGCCAGCAGCTTTGGTGCACAGTTCACCTACAATGAGCAGTTCTTC
TRBJ2-1	NA	TRBV11-3	CASSPPQTGREEQFF	TGTGCCAGCAGCCCCCCTCAGACAGGGCGGGAAGAGCAGTTCTTC
TRBJ2-5	TRBD1	TRBV7-8	CASSFSRGETQYF	TGTGCCAGCAGCTTCTCCAGGGGGGAGACCCAGTACTTC
TRBJ2-3	TRBD2	TRBV6-2/TRBV6-3	CASSYTSGGTDTQYF	TGTGCCAGCAGTTACACTAGCGGGGGCACAGATACGCAGTATTTT
TRBJ2-5	NA	TRBV30	CAWSRDNEAAQYF	TGTGCCTGGAGCAGGGACAACGAAGCGGCCCAGTACTTC
TRBJ2-7	TRBD1	TRBV3-1/TRBV3-2	CASSQVAGGGEQYF	TGTGCCAGCAGCCAAGTTGCAGGGGGTGGCGAGCAGTACTTC
TRBJ2-2	NA	TRBV9	CASSVGGGVNTGELFF	TGTGCCAGCAGCGTAGGTGGCGGAGTCAACACCGGGGAGCTGTTTTTT
TRBJ1-5	NA	TRBV25-1	CASSETGGNQPQHF	TGTGCCAGCAGTGAGACAGGCGGTAATCAGCCCCAGCATTTT
TRBJ1-1	NA	TRBV3-1/TRBV3-2	CASSQAVSRAEAFF	TGTGCCAGCAGCCAAGCTGTGAGTCGGGCTGAAGCTTTCTTT
TRBJ1-5	NA	TRBV15	CATSRGQGNQPQHF	TGTGCCACCAGCAGAGGGCAGGGGAATCAGCCCCAGCATTTT
TRBJ1-5	NA	TRBV18	CASSPPGRSNQPQHF	TGTGCCAGCTCACCACCCGGGAGAAGCAATCAGCCCCAGCATTTT
TRBJ2-1	TRBD2	TRBV6-5	CASSSRLAGNNEQFF	TGTGCCAGCAGTTCCCGACTAGCGGGGAACAATGAGCAGTTCTTC
TRBJ2-3	NA	TRBV11-3	CASSSEGPTDTQYF	TGTGCCAGCAGCTCTGAGGGTCCCACAGATACGCAGTATTTT
TRBJ1-2	TRBD1	TRBV4-3	CASSQDLTGGDYGYTF	TGCGCCAGCAGCCAAGATTTGACAGGGGGCGACTACGGCTACACCTTC
TRBJ1-2	NA	TRBV9	CASSVGRGRATF	TGTGCCAGCAGCGTAGGGAGGGGCAGAGCCACCTTC
TRBJ2-7	TRBD2	TRBV5-1	CASSAGLGNYEQYF	TGCGCCAGCAGCGCGGGACTAGGAAACTACGAGCAGTACTTC
TRBJ1-6	NA	TRBV11-2	CASTPSGGQGSPLHF	TGTGCCAGCACACCATCGGGGGGGCAAGGTTCACCCCTCCACTTT
TRBJ2-2	NA	TRBV4-2	CASSQVVGSGTGELFF	TGTGCCAGCAGCCAAGTAGTCGGGAGCGGCACCGGGGAGCTGTTTTTT
TRBJ2-7	TRBD2	TRBV10-2	CASRGAGGTSGVPYEQYF	TGCGCCAGCAGAGGGGCAGGGGGGACTAGCGGGGTTCCCTACGAGCAGTACTTC
TRBJ1-5	NA	TRBV27	CASSTGGLQPQHF	TGTGCCAGCAGCACCGGGGGGCTTCAGCCCCAGCATTTT
TRBJ2-7	NA	TRBV6-5	CASSHVRLEQYF	TGTGCCAGCAGCCACGTCAGGTTAGAGCAGTACTTC